At least ten counts were recorded for the clone carrying this T cell receptor (beta chain). Its specificity is not known. V lost 7 bases and J lost 6, with 13 bases in between. This CDR3 spans 13 amino acids. This record belongs to a study of post-analysis software for immune sequencing data. Across the whole study: The patients showed relapsing-remitting, secondary progressive and progressive-relapsing multiple sclerosis courses.

Included in the TCR beta cDNA libraries were unique molecular identifiers. TCRdb used MiXCR to reprocess the PCR reads, holding one entry per CDR3 protein. This table has approximately 570,000 distinct CDR3 sequences, about 40% appearing once. Study-wide points: Patients had higher frequencies than controls of roughly five TRBV segments, including TRBV5-6, TRBV5-1 and TRBV20-1.

The source of this sequence is a girl aged 5 to 17 with multiple sclerosis. V is TRBV12-3 or TRBV12-4 and J is TRBJ2-4; D is perhaps TRBD1 or TRBD2 (5 bases each). Sequenced input: blood. The CDR3: CASNAGRRNIQYF. CDR3 sequence (DNA): TGTGCCAGCAATGCAGGGAGAAGAAACATTCAGTACTTC.